The rows below give T cell receptor beta chains drawn from one sample of a study of blood T cell repertoires in COVID-19. TCRdb keeps only in-frame clones here, not all; method: immunoSEQ multiplex PCR. The sample lists a few hundred thousand clones; 88% were seen once. Sequenced input: PBMCs or T cells enriched from blood (not recorded which). The receptors here all came from a young woman who had recovered from COVID-19. CDR3s include the opening cysteine and the closing phenylalanine or tryptophan. A D gene is named only where the DNA matches it firmly. The size entry is marked missing in some rows and otherwise reads once, few, many or a size class.

>TRBD1|TRBJ1-2|.|TRBV2
TGTGCCAGCAGAGGGGCCGGGACAGGGGGGAATCTCACCTTC
CASRGAGTGGNLTF
>.|TRBJ1-4|.|TRBV2
TGTGCCAGCAGTGGTTGGCAGGGGAGAGAAAAACTGTTTTTT
CASSGWQGREKLFF
>.|TRBJ2-7|.|TRBV19
TGTGCCAGTAGTAAAGGGGCCCCATCCTACGAGCAGTACTTC
CASSKGAPSYEQYF
>TRBD2|TRBJ2-7|.|TRBV19
TGTGCCACCTCCAGGGGACTAGCAGCCTACGAGCAGTACTTC
CATSRGLAAYEQYF
>TRBD2|TRBJ2-1|.|TRBV3-1/TRBV3-2
TGTGCCAGCAGCCAATTTTATAGCGGGGGAAAGTACAATGAGCAGTTCTTC
CASSQFYSGGKYNEQFF
>TRBD1|TRBJ2-7|once|TRBV5-1
TGCGCCAGCAGCTATGGACAGGGGGGGAACGAGCAGTACTTC
CASSYGQGGNEQYF
>.|TRBJ2-5|.|TRBV30
TGTGCCTGGAGTGTACTCTATAAGACCCAGTACTTC
CAWSVLYKTQYF
>.|TRBJ2-7|once|TRBV2
TGTGCCAGCAGTGATTCGGGGATCGGCTCCTACGAGCAGTACTTC
CASSDSGIGSYEQYF
>.|TRBJ1-2|.|TRBV29-1
TGCAGCGGTGGGGAGGGAGGAGAAGGCTACACCTTC
CSGGEGGEGYTF
>TRBD2|TRBJ2-3|.|TRBV6-2/TRBV6-3
TGTGCCAGCAGTTACACAGCGGGGACCACAGATACGCAGTATTTT
CASSYTAGTTDTQYF
>.|TRBJ2-6|.|TRBV9
TGTGCCAGCAGCGACCGGGACACACTAGGGGGGGCCAACGTCCTGACTTTC
CASSDRDTLGGANVLTF
>.|TRBJ1-3|.|TRBV4-1
TGCGCCAGCAGCCAAGGCCCGGGTGGAAACACCATATATTTT
CASSQGPGGNTIYF
>.|TRBJ2-3|.|TRBV2
TGTGCCAGCAGTCCCCAGACAGATACGCAGTATTTT
CASSPQTDTQYF
>TRBD1|TRBJ1-1|.|TRBV7-9
TGTGCCAGCAGCTTGGGGGGACAGGGCGACACTGAAGCTTTCTTT
CASSLGGQGDTEAFF
>.|TRBJ2-7|few|TRBV6-5
TGTGCCAGCAAGATGACAGGCTCCTACGAGCAGTACTTC
CASKMTGSYEQYF
>.|TRBJ1-1|.|TRBV14
TGTGCCAGCAGCCAGGTCGGTACTGAAGCTTTCTTT
CASSQVGTEAFF
>TRBD1|TRBJ1-3|.|TRBV9
TGTGCCAGCAGCGCTGGACAGGGAGGGAGCTCTGGAAACACCATATATTTT
CASSAGQGGSSGNTIYF
>TRBD2|TRBJ2-3|.|TRBV5-4
TGTGCCAGCAGCTTGAGTGGCGGCGGGGGGGCCCCAGATACGCAGTATTTT
CASSLSGGGGAPDTQYF
>.|TRBJ2-1|once|TRBV3-1/TRBV3-2
TGTGCCAGCAGCCTCATGAGTTACGGGATGCCCTACAATGAGCAGTTCTTC
CASSLMSYGMPYNEQFF
>TRBD2|TRBJ2-1|.|TRBV3-1/TRBV3-2
TGTGCCAGCAGCCGGCCTGACGGGACTAGCGGCGATGAGCAGTTCTTC
CASSRPDGTSGDEQFF
>TRBD1|TRBJ2-5|.|TRBV2
TGTGCCAGCCTTAGGGGCAGGGGGGAGACCCAGTACTTC
CASLRGRGETQYF
>TRBD1|TRBJ1-6|few|TRBV4-3
TGCGCCAGCAGCCAAGACAGGGGGGTCAATTCACCCCTCCACTTT
CASSQDRGVNSPLHF
>.|TRBJ2-6|once|TRBV19
TGTGCCAGTAGCTCGGCGGGGTCTGGGGCCAACGTCCTGACTTTC
CASSSAGSGANVLTF
>TRBD1|TRBJ1-1|once|TRBV30
TGTGCCTGGGGACAGGGAGGGAACACTGAAGCTTTCTTT
CAWGQGGNTEAFF
>.|TRBJ2-7|.|TRBV7-9
TGTGCCAGCAGCCCAGTAGGGGCAGGCGAGCAGTACTTC
CASSPVGAGEQYF
>TRBD1|TRBJ1-1|.|TRBV11-2
TGTGCCAGCAGCAGCCAGGGGGCGGGCACTGAAGCTTTCTTT
CASSSQGAGTEAFF
>.|TRBJ1-1|.|TRBV6-4
TGTGCCAGCAGCGAGGGGACTTCGAAAATGAACACTGAAGCTTTCTTT
CASSEGTSKMNTEAFF
>.|TRBJ1-5|once|TRBV3-1/TRBV3-2
TGTGCCAGCAGCCAAGCTTGTCAGGAAACTAGCAATCAGCCCCAGCATTTT
CASSQACQETSNQPQHF
>.|TRBJ1-2|.|TRBV5-1
TGCGCCAGCAGCCTAAGCGGCCCAAATGGCTACACCTTC
CASSLSGPNGYTF
>TRBD1|TRBJ1-1|.|TRBV5-1
TGCGCCAGCAGCTTGCCCAGACAGGGGTTGAGCACTGAAGCTTTCTTT
CASSLPRQGLSTEAFF
>TRBD1|TRBJ1-6|once|TRBV6-5
TGTGCCAGCAGTTACTCTGGGACAGGGAATTCACCCCTCCACTTT
CASSYSGTGNSPLHF